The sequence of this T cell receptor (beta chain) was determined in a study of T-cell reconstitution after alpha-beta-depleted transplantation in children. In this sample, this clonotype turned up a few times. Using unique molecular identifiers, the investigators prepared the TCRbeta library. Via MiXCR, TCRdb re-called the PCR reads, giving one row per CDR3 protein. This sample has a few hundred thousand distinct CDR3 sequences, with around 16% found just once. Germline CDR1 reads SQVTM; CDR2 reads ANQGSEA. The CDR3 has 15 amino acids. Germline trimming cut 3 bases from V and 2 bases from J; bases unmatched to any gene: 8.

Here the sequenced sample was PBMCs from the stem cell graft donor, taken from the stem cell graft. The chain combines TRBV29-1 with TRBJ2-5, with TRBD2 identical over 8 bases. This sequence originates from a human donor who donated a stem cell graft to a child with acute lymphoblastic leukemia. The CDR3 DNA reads TGCAGCGTTGATAAGCGGGGGTTGGTACAAGAGACCCAGTACTTC. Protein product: CSVDKRGLVQETQYF. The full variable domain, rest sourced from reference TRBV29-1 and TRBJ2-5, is SAVISQKPSRDICQRGTSLTIQCQVDSQVTMMFWYRQQPGQSLTLIATANQGSEATYESGFVIDKFPISRPNLTFSTLTVSNMSPEDSSIYLCSVDKRGLVQETQYFGPGTRLLVL.